This T cell receptor (beta chain) came from a study of blood T cell repertoires in COVID-19 (dated by TCRdb to the early 2020s). For context, the study as a whole: Samples covering the acute and convalescent phases of COVID-19 were provided by collaborators in the United States, Italy and Spain. The prospective study material was composed of cDNA or gDNA derived from T cells, B-cell-depleted T cells, or PBMCs. The dataset comprised deeply sampled blood TCRbeta repertoires from subjects exposed to, actively infected with, or recovered from COVID-19. The repertoires were released in a freely available public database intended as a resource for research on the immune response to SARS-CoV-2. Samples were obtained from the ongoing ImmuneRACE study (first 160 participants) and from 1,200 or so subjects provided by 6 global collaborators. Sample metadata almost always included a de-identified subject ID, COVID-19 status, age in years and sex. HLA class I and class II types, where available, came from metadata supplied by the sample provider rather than from assay-based typing.

TCRbeta CDR3 regions were amplified from genomic DNA using the immunoSEQ Assay, a bias-controlled multiplex PCR. Regarding the original processing steps: Nucleated cell counts per sample were estimated from amplification of reference gene primers within the assay. To quantify the absolute abundance of each unique TCRbeta CDR3 rearrangement, sequence reads were collapsed and filtered. For each sample, productive Simpson clonality was calculated by taking the square root of Simpson's diversity index across productive rearrangements. TCRdb retrieved this table from immuneACCESS and kept in-frame rearrangements only. Not all clones are present; in checked studies, unresolved V genes account for under half, and no reason is known for the remainder. V and J calls and clone size are copied from that table; D and trimming were computed from the DNA. In this sample the table shows 300,000 or so clones, around nine tenths of which occur a single time. Clones ranked in the top ten supply over 1% of the sample.

Collaborating institutions collected whole blood in K2EDTA tubes following their own protocols. For TCRbeta analysis, collaborators shipped samples in one of three forms: frozen whole blood, isolated PBMCs, or DNA extracted from either of those sample types. Sequences SQVTM (CDR1) and ANQGSEA (CDR2) are obtained from the germline V gene. Counted from cysteine to phenylalanine, this CDR3 has 14 amino acids. Only CDR3 DNA remains: 42 bases, in frame from the first base. V loses 4 bases at its end and J loses 2 bases; junction bases beyond the gene matches: 7. This clone was picked up one time. Its antigen is currently not known. Base qualities are missing; no much larger clone stands one base away. Results the study describes overall, beyond this receptor: How much clinical and demographic metadata was included differed by source and by participant, and the metadata was provided uncurated.

The chain employs TRBV29-1 and TRBJ2-7; TRBD1 aligns with 8 central bases. The TCR was taken from a man aged 65 to 79 with acute or convalescent COVID-19. Sequencing used peripheral blood. The CDR3 reads as follows: CSVGGQGATYEQYF. The DNA sequence is given as TGCAGCGTTGGGGGTCAGGGGGCGACCTACGAGCAGTACTTC.